The 12 T cell receptor beta chains reported below all come from one sample, sequenced in a study of shared clonotypes between healthy human individuals. Clones were read by immunoSEQ multiplex PCR, and TCRdb kept only the in-frame ones, dropping some. The table shows around 430,000 clones, with 75% to 85% occurring only once. Specimen: PBMCs. The receptors were gathered from a woman between 35 and 50 years old in good health. Some clones in this sample may be carry-over from other donors' samples.

The chain couples TRBV28 to TRBJ2-4, with D tentatively TRBD1 (7 bases). V was clipped by 5 bases and J by 0 bases, with 17 bases between them. The CDR3 is 17 residues long. The V gene's germline CDR1 is MDHEN and CDR2 SYDVKM. CDR3 nucleotide sequence: TGTGCCAGCAGTGATGCGGGACAGCGAATAGCCAAAAACATTCAGTACTTC. It codes for CASSDAGQRIAKNIQYF. The full variable domain, completed using reference TRBV28 and TRBJ2-4, is DVKVTQSSRYLVKRTGEKVFLECVQDMDHENMFWYRQDPGLGLRLIYFSYDVKMKEKGDIPEGYSVSREKKERFSLILESASTNQTSMYLCASSDAGQRIAKNIQYFGAGTRLSVL.

V usage is TRBV28 and J usage is TRBJ2-2; the match to TRBD1 covers 10 bases. The junction had 9 bases not matched to a gene; V was cut back by 3 bases and J by 5 bases. This CDR3 comprises 17 residues. Per the germline V gene, CDR1 is MDHEN and CDR2 is SYDVKM. This CDR3 reads CASSLLRTGGWTGELFF. CDR3 coding DNA: TGTGCCAGCAGTTTGTTGCGGACAGGGGGTTGGACCGGGGAGCTGTTTTTT. Complete variable domain (other parts from reference TRBV28 and TRBJ2-2): DVKVTQSSRYLVKRTGEKVFLECVQDMDHENMFWYRQDPGLGLRLIYFSYDVKMKEKGDIPEGYSVSREKKERFSLILESASTNQTSMYLCASSLLRTGGWTGELFFGEGSRLTVL.

The V and J genes are TRBV15 and TRBJ2-2, with 8 positions matching TRBD2. Per germline, CDR1 LNHNV and CDR2 YYDKDF (reference sequence). CDR3 length: 14 amino acids. V lost 4 bases to trimming and J lost 7 bases; unmatched junction nucleotides: 5. CDR3 nucleotide sequence: TGTGCCACCAGCAAGGGACTAGGGGGCGGGGAGCTGTTTTTT. Translated: CATSKGLGGGELFF. Based on the CDR3 plus reference TRBV15 and TRBJ2-2, the full variable domain is DAMVIQNPRYQVTQFGKPVTLSCSQTLNHNVMYWYQQKSSQAPKLLFHYYDKDFNNEADTPDNFQSRRPNTSFCFLDIRSPGLGDTAMYLCATSKGLGGGELFFGEGSRLTVL.

The CDR3 region is CASSFGAGGKLFF. In DNA form, the CDR3 reads TGTGCCAGCAGCTTTGGGGCCGGCGGGAAACTGTTTTTT. The V and J genes are TRBV11-2 and TRBJ1-4, with D possibly matching TRBD1 (5 bases). Germline assignment: CDR1 SGHAT and CDR2 FQNNGV. The CDR3 has 13 residues. V dropped 3 bases and J dropped 11 bases, with 13 bases sitting between them.

The V call is TRBV7-2, the J call TRBJ2-7; the match to TRBD2 covers 9 bases. Germline CDR1 is SGHTA and CDR2 is FQGNSA. V shed 4 bases, J shed 1 base, and the junction held 2 bases outside the gene matches. The CDR3 spans 14 residues. CDR3 nucleotide sequence: TGTGCCAGCAGCTCAACTAGCGGGTCCTACGAGCAGTACTTC. Protein sequence: CASSSTSGSYEQYF.

The chain employs TRBV5-1 and TRBJ2-1; 13 bases map to TRBD2. The CDR3 extends over 16 amino acids. Germline trimming cut 4 bases from V and 9 bases from J; bases unmatched to any gene: 10. Looked up from germline, CDR1 is SGHRS and CDR2 is YFSETQ. CDR3 DNA sequence: TGCGCCAGCAGCCCACCGGGACTAGCGGGATCGGGTGAGCAGTTCTTC. Amino acids: CASSPPGLAGSGEQFF.

The rearrangement links TRBV28 to TRBJ2-3; 11 bases fit TRBD1. The CDR3 sequence is 15 residues long. The J segment lost 4 bases and the V segment lost 5 bases, leaving 5 bases of the junction unmatched. Looked up from germline, CDR1 is MDHEN and CDR2 is SYDVKM. CDR3 sequence: CASSPDRGHADTQYF. CDR3 in DNA: TGTGCCAGCAGTCCGGACAGGGGGCATGCAGATACGCAGTATTTT.

The gene calls are TRBV5-1 and TRBJ2-2; D gene unclear. The V gene's germline CDR1 is SGHRS and CDR2 YFSETQ. This CDR3 has 15 residues. V dropped 0 bases and J dropped 4 bases, with 10 bases sitting between them. The CDR3 region has the DNA TGCGCCAGCAGCTTGGAGGTTCGATTCACCGGGGAGCTGTTTTTT. Encoded protein: CASSLEVRFTGELFF.

In the case of this clone: This CDR3 is also generated by other DNA sequences in the sample. V is TRBV5-1 and J is TRBJ2-5, with D tentatively TRBD1 or TRBD2 (5 bases each). Trimming took 4 bases from V and 2 from J, leaving 12 bases between them. CDR1 and CDR2 (germline): SGHRS, YFSETQ. The CDR3 totals 14 residues. CDR3 sequence: CASSPGRAQETQYF. The DNA of the CDR3 is TGCGCCAGCAGCCCGGGACGTGCGCAAGAGACCCAGTACTTC.

The chain is built from TRBV2 and TRBJ2-3; D is ambiguous. The CDR3 runs 13 residues. The germline V gene has CDR1 SNHLY and CDR2 FYNNEI. V lost 6 bases and J lost 1, with 8 bases in between. The CDR3 DNA is TGTGCCAGCAGCGCACGGGGCACAGATACGCAGTATTTT. This gives the protein CASSARGTDTQYF.

The chain recombines TRBV5-1 with TRBJ2-7, with a tentative D call TRBD2 (6 bases). The germline gives CDR1 SGHRS, CDR2 YFSETQ. Trimming removed 3 bases at V and 3 bases at J, with 19 bases between. This CDR3 region has 16 residues. In DNA, the CDR3 is TGCGCCAGCAGCTCCCTGGGCGGGACGGAGTACTACGAGCAGTACTTC. Protein: CASSSLGGTEYYEQYF. Filled out from reference TRBV5-1 and TRBJ2-7, the complete variable domain reads KAGVTQTPRYLIKTRGQQVTLSCSPISGHRSVSWYQQTPGQGLQFLFEYFSETQRNKGNFPGRFSGRQFSNSRSEMNVSTLELGDSALYLCASSSLGGTEYYEQYFGPGTRLTVT.

V is TRBV9 and J is TRBJ1-3; D ambiguous. Germline CDR1 SGDLS, CDR2 YYNGEE. Trimming removed 4 bases from V and 0 bases from J, with 11 bases in between. The CDR3 has 15 amino acids. CDR3 loop: CASSIHAVSGNTIYF. CDR3 nucleotides: TGTGCCAGCAGCATCCACGCGGTCTCTGGAAACACCATATATTTT. Full variable domain (rest looked up from reference TRBV9 and TRBJ1-3): DSGVTQTPKHLITATGQRVTLRCSPRSGDLSVYWYQQSLDQGLQFLIQYYNGEERAKGNILERFSAQQFPDLHSELNLSSLELGDSALYFCASSIHAVSGNTIYFGEGSWLTVV.